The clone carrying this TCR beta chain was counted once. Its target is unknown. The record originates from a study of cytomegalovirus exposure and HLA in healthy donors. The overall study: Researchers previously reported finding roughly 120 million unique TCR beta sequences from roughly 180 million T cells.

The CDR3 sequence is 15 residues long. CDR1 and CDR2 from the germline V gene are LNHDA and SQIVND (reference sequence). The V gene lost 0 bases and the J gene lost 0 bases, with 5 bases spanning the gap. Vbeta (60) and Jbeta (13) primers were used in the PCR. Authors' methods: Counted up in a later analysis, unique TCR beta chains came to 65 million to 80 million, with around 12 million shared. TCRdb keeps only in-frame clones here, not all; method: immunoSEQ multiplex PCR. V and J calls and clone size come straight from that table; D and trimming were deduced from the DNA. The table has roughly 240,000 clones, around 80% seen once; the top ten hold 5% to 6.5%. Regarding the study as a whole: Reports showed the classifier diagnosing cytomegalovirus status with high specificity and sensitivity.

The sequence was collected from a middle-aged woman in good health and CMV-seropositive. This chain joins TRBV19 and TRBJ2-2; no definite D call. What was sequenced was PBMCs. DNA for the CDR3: TGTGCCAGTAGTATAGACAGGTCGAACACCGGGGAGCTGTTTTTT. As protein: CASSIDRSNTGELFF. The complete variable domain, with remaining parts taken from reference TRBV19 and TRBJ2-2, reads DGGITQSPKYLFRKEGQNVTLSCEQNLNHDAMYWYRQDPGQGLRLIYYSQIVNDFQKGDIAEGYSVSREKKESFPLTVTSAQKNPTAFYLCASSIDRSNTGELFFGEGSRLTVL.